This T cell receptor beta chain was recovered during a study of blood T cells in healthy people across ages (dated by TCRdb to 2015 to 2017). Notes on the research overall: In model experiments, template switching captured about one uniquely barcoded TCR beta cDNA molecule for every two T cells. Using deep sequencing normalized with unique cDNA molecular identifiers, the study measured how TCR beta repertoire diversity changes with age. Donors were grouped into four age groups: young (average roughly 17 years), middle-aged (roughly 40), aged (about 60) and long-lived (approximately 75). Donors of different ages were randomly distributed across sequencing lanes to avoid experimental bias. The study analyzed two additional independent replicas of 1 million unique cDNA reads from the same blood draw for two donors, one aged 18 to 30 and one aged 80 or older. Results and caveats for the whole study, not just this receptor: Compared with the aged group, the long-lived group had more naive CD4+ T cells, fewer expanded clones and increased TCR diversity, a pattern suggesting age selection. Donor CMV infection status was unknown, potentially confounding age-related changes in expanded clonotypes. Because profiling used bulk unsorted PBMCs, naive and antigen-experienced compartments could not be compared conclusively. There was a strong correlation between observed TCR beta diversity and the percentage of naive T cells measured by flow cytometry. As age increased, observed TCR beta diversity per million T cells dropped in a roughly linear way, and a significant reduction was already evident by age approximately 40. Total diversity estimates from one million sequenced T cells were considered lower bounds and underestimates.

Comment on this clonotype: Its cognate antigen has yet to be identified. Per-base quality was not reported, and no clone a single base away is much larger than it.

The library came from 5' RACE. The run used an Illumina HiSeq 2500. A second PCR of about 7 to 12 cycles was run with a J-beta primer mix and a sample-barcoded 5' primer. Each TCR beta cDNA molecule received a unique molecular identifier from a template-switch 5' adaptor carrying 12 random nucleotides. At least 2.5 million CDR3-containing paired-end reads were obtained from each sample. First-strand cDNA was synthesized from all RNA with the Mint cDNA synthesis kit, primed by a TRBC-specific oligonucleotide. Following uracil-DNA glycosylase treatment, a first 18-cycle PCR with universal primers M1SS and BC2_uni_R was performed on all cDNA. The authors processed their data as follows. Each sample was normalized by randomly selecting 1 million high-quality reads, each carrying a distinct molecular identifier. Reads with shared molecular identifiers were discarded instead of being binned into consensus sequences. CDR3 identification, clonotype clustering and error correction used MiTCR with a Q25 quality threshold and the strictest error-elimination algorithm. Lower-bound total TCR beta diversity was estimated with a nonparametric unseen species model using Euler transformation. The public reads were run again by TCRdb, first through fastp at Q25 and then through MiXCR, and only productive beta chains were kept. Rows are combined by CDR3 protein, so each entry shows the most common genes and DNA. The V and J calls reflect TCRdb's pipeline rather than the authors' work. Recorded for this sample are approximately 900,000 distinct CDR3 sequences; around 48% of them occurred a single time. Around an eighth of the sample is taken by the ten largest.

Donors were a few dozen systemically healthy Caucasian individuals from Russia aged roughly 6 to 90 years. Ten milliliters of peripheral blood were drawn from each donor into EDTA-treated Vacutainer tubes. Ficoll-Paque density-gradient centrifugation was used to isolate PBMCs, with at least 6.5 million per sample. Trizol reagent was used to extract total RNA from the PBMCs, yielding at least 6 micrograms per sample. The percentages of naive CD45RAhigh/CD27high T cells were determined by flow cytometry on a PBMC aliquot from every donor. The sequence was obtained from a man aged 25-45 years in good health. The sample comprised blood.

This receptor has the CDR3 CASSWDREANPGNEKLFF. The bases read TGCGCCAGCAGCTGGGACAGGGAAGCGAATCCTGGTAATGAAAAACTGTTTTTT. This receptor chain uses TRBV5-1 and TRBJ1-4; TRBD1 matches 9 bases in the middle. The CDR3 runs 18 amino acids, cysteine and phenylalanine included. Left in the record is the CDR3 DNA by itself, 54 bases read in frame from the first base. V is cut back by 3 bases and J by 4 bases, with 13 bases in the junction unmatched. From a lookup of the germline V gene, CDR1 and CDR2 are SGHRS and YFSETQ.